This is a list of T cell receptor beta chains from one sample in a study of CD8+ T cells in alopecia areata. Measured with immunoSEQ multiplex PCR; TCRdb has only the in-frame clones, and not every one. This sample has 100,000 to 130,000 clones, with approximately 63% found just once. The material sequenced was CD8+ T cells sorted from blood. These receptors originate from a human donor in good health. Each CDR3 is given with its conserved first and last residue. Fields, in order: D gene, clone size, J gene, V gene, CDR3 DNA, CDR3 protein. The D gene is left open where the match is weak. Size is omitted from some rows. Given values are once, few, many or a class for expanded clones.

D gene: .
clone size: .
J gene: TRBJ1-2
V gene: TRBV13
CDR3 DNA: TGTGCCTCACGAGGCACAGTGGATGGCTACACCTTC
CDR3 protein: CASRGTVDGYTF

D gene: TRBD1
clone size: few
J gene: TRBJ2-5
V gene: TRBV29-1
CDR3 DNA: TGCAGCGTTGGCCCTGGACAGGGCCAAGAGACCCAGTACTTC
CDR3 protein: CSVGPGQGQETQYF

D gene: .
clone size: .
J gene: TRBJ1-2
V gene: TRBV29-1
CDR3 DNA: TGCGGCGCCCTTGGTTTGGGCCCTAACTATGGCTACACCTTC
CDR3 protein: CGALGLGPNYGYTF

D gene: .
clone size: .
J gene: TRBJ2-5
V gene: TRBV7-9
CDR3 DNA: TGTGCCAGCAGTTCGCTAGTCGCTTTTCAAGAGACCCAGTACTTC
CDR3 protein: CASSSLVAFQETQYF

D gene: TRBD1
clone size: .
J gene: TRBJ2-3
V gene: TRBV15
CDR3 DNA: TGTGCCACCAGCAGAGGAGAGCAGGGGGCTCCAGATACGCAGTATTTT
CDR3 protein: CATSRGEQGAPDTQYF

D gene: .
clone size: .
J gene: TRBJ1-2
V gene: TRBV4-1
CDR3 DNA: TGCGCCAGCGCCGCGGGGGCGACCTATGGCTACACCTTC
CDR3 protein: CASAAGATYGYTF

D gene: .
clone size: .
J gene: TRBJ1-2
V gene: TRBV25-1
CDR3 DNA: TGTGCCAGCAGTGTCTCCGGGGCTAATGGCTACACCTTC
CDR3 protein: CASSVSGANGYTF

D gene: .
clone size: .
J gene: TRBJ1-5
V gene: TRBV30
CDR3 DNA: TGTGCCTGGAGTGGACAGGATTATAGCAATCAGCCCCAGCATTTT
CDR3 protein: CAWSGQDYSNQPQHF

D gene: .
clone size: .
J gene: TRBJ2-1
V gene: TRBV5-1
CDR3 DNA: TGCGCCAGCAGCCAAGCAAGCGGGCGATACAATGAGCAGTTCTTC
CDR3 protein: CASSQASGRYNEQFF

D gene: .
clone size: .
J gene: TRBJ2-1
V gene: TRBV10-3
CDR3 DNA: TGTGCCATCAGTGAGTCCGGGGGAGATGAGCAGTTCTTC
CDR3 protein: CAISESGGDEQFF

D gene: .
clone size: .
J gene: TRBJ1-4
V gene: TRBV27
CDR3 DNA: TGTGCCAGCAGTCCCCACAGTTCCCTTGGGGAAAAACTGTTTTTT
CDR3 protein: CASSPHSSLGEKLFF

D gene: .
clone size: .
J gene: TRBJ1-2
V gene: TRBV6-1
CDR3 DNA: TGTGCCAGCGGCATACCGGGGCTAGGTGACTATGGCTACACCTTC
CDR3 protein: CASGIPGLGDYGYTF

D gene: TRBD2
clone size: .
J gene: TRBJ2-1
V gene: TRBV5-1
CDR3 DNA: TGCGCCAGCAGCTGGACCCCTCGGGGGGAATCCTACAATGAGCAGTTCTTC
CDR3 protein: CASSWTPRGESYNEQFF

D gene: TRBD1
clone size: .
J gene: TRBJ2-7
V gene: TRBV7-9
CDR3 DNA: TGTGCCAGTGGGACAGGGGGTGACACTGGTTACGAGCAGTACTTC
CDR3 protein: CASGTGGDTGYEQYF

D gene: .
clone size: .
J gene: TRBJ1-1
V gene: TRBV5-6
CDR3 DNA: TGTGCCAGCAGCTCGGGACGTATAGCCACTGAAGCTTTCTTT
CDR3 protein: CASSSGRIATEAFF